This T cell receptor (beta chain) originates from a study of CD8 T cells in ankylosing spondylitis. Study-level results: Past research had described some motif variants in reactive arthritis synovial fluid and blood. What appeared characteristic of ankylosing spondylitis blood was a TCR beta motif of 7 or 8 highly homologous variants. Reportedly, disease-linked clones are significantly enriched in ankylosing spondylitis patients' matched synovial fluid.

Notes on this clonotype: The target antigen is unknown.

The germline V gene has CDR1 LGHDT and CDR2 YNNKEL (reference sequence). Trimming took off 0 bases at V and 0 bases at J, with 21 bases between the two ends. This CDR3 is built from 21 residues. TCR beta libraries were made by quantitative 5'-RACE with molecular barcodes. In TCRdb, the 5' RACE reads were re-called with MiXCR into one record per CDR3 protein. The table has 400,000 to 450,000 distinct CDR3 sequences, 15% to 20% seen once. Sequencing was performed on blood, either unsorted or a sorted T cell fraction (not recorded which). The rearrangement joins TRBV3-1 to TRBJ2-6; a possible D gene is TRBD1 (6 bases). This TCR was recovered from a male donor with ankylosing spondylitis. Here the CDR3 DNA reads TGTGCCAGCAGCCAAGAACCCAATACAGGGAGCGGTAACTCTGGGGCCAACGTCCTGACTTTC. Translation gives CASSQEPNTGSGNSGANVLTF.